The clone carrying this T cell receptor beta chain was seen many times. The sample belongs to a study of regulatory T cells in long-lasting Graves disease. J lost 0 bases, V lost 8 bases, and 4 bases had no gene match. The CDR3 has 13 residues. Arm-PCR of CDR3 regions and iRepertoire HTBI primers were the basis on which TCR beta libraries were built. TCRdb reprocessed the multiplex PCR reads with MiXCR, giving one entry per CDR3 protein. In the table there are roughly 500,000 distinct CDR3 sequences, roughly 14% of which are singletons. Time point specified: newly diagnosed GD, antithyroid drugs for less than 3 months. Preparation of the TCR library used RNA extracted from PBMCs. In Xi'an, China, an endocrinology department was the source of patients. Blood from the periphery, 8 to 9.5 milliliters in all, was drawn into EDTA tubes. These same records also appear under a second study, on T cells in Graves' hyperthyroidism and ophthalmopathy. This second study notes: In patients aged 18 to 65, hyperthyroidism was newly diagnosed, with duration under 2 months.

This TCR came from a man under 40 with Graves disease. This chain connects TRBV12-3 or TRBV12-4 to TRBJ2-7, with TRBD1 matching 7 bases. The sequenced sample was peripheral blood mononuclear cells (PBMCs), obtained at new diagnosis, from a patient treated with antithyroid drugs. The CDR3 sequence: CASLRQGSYEQYF. The CDR3 DNA reads TGTGCCAGCTTACGACAGGGCTCCTACGAGCAGTACTTC.